This T cell receptor (beta chain) was identified in a study of cytomegalovirus exposure and HLA in healthy donors. Study-wide context: About 85 million unique TCRs from HLA-typed donors were held in an early release of data. Findings of the study overall: It was in a later analysis that TCR association rates were seen to vary by HLA locus, highest for DRB1 and lowest for HLA-C.

The PCR contained 60 Vbeta and 13 Jbeta primers. Profiled with immunoSEQ multiplex PCR; TCRdb holds only in-frame clones, not every one. The data hold 150,000 to 200,000 clones, with about 80% observed a single time. Germline-derived CDR1 and CDR2 are LGHNA and YSLEER. This CDR3 is 16 amino acids long. Deletions cut 0 bases from V and 0 bases from J, with 6 bases between. The donors comprised healthy bone marrow donors. Concerning this clone itself: Its target is unknown.

The TCR originated in a woman in her thirties in good health and CMV-seronegative. Source material: PBMCs. The gene calls are TRBV4-3 and TRBJ2-6, with D possibly TRBD1 on 5 matching bases. This CDR3 is CASSQDTGSGANVLTF. CDR3 DNA: TGCGCCAGCAGCCAAGATACAGGCTCTGGGGCCAACGTCCTGACTTTC.